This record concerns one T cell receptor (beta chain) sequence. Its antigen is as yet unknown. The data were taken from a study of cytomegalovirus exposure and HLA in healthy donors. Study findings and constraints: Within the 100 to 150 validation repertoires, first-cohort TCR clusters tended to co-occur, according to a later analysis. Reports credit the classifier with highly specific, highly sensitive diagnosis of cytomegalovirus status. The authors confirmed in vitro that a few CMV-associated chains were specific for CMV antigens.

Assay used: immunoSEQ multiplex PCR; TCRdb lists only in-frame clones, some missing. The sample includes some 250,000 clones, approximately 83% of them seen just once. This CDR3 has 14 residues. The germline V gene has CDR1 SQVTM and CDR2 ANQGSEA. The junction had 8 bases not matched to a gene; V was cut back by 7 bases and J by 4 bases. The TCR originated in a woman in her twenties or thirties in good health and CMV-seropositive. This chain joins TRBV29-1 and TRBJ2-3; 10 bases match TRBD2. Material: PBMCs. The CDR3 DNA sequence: TGCAGCGCCGTAGCGGGGGGCGGGGCAGATACGCAGTATTTT. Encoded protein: CSAVAGGGADTQYF.